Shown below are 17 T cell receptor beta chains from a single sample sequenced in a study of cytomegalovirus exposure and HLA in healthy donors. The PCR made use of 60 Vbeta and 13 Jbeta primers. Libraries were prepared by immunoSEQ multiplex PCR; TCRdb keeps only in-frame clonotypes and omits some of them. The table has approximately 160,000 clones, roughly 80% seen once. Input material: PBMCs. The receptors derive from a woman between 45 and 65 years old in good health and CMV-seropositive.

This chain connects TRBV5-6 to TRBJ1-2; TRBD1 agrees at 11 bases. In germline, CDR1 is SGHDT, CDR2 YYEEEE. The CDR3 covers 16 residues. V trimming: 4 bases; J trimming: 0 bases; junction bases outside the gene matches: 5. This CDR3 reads CASSVGQGATNYGYTF. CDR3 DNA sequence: TGTGCCAGCAGCGTAGGACAGGGGGCCACTAACTATGGCTACACCTTC. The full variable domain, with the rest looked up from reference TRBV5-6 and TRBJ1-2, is DAGVTQSPTHLIKTRGQQVTLRCSPKSGHDTVSWYQQALGQGPQFIFQYYEEEERQRGNFPDRFSGHQFPNYSSELNVNALLLGDSALYLCASSVGQGATNYGYTFGSGTRLTVV.

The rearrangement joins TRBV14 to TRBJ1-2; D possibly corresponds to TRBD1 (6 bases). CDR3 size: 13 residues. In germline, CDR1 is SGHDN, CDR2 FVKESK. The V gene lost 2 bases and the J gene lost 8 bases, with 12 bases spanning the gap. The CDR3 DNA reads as TGTGCCAGCAGCCAATCCTACAGGGCCGGCTACACCTTC. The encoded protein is CASSQSYRAGYTF. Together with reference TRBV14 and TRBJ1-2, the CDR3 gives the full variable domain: EAGVTQFPSHSVIEKGQTVTLRCDPISGHDNLYWYRRVMGKEIKFLLHFVKESKQDESGMPNNRFLAERTGGTYSTLKVQPAELEDSGVYFCASSQSYRAGYTFGSGTRLTVV.

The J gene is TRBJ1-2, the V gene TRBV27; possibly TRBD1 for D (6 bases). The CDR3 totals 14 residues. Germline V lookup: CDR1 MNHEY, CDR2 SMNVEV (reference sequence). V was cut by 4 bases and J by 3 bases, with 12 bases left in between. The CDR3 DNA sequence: TGTGCCAGCAGTTCGATCCACAGGGACTATGGCTACACCTTC. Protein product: CASSSIHRDYGYTF.

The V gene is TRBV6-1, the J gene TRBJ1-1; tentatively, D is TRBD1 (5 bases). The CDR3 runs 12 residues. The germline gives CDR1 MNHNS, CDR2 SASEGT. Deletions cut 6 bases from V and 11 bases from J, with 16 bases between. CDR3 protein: CASRTGTPFAFF. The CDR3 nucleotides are TGTGCCAGCAGGACCGGGACTCCCTTTGCTTTCTTT.

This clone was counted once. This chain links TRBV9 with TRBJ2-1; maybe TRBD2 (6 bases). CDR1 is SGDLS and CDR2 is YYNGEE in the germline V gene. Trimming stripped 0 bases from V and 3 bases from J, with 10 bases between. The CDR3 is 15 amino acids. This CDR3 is CASSVDLAHYNEQFF. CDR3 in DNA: TGTGCCAGCAGCGTAGATCTAGCGCACTACAATGAGCAGTTCTTC.

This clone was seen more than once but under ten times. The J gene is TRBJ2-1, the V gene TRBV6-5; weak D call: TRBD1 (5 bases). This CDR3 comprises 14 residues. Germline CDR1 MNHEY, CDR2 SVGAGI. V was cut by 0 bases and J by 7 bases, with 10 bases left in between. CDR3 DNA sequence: TGTGCCAGCAGTTACTCCCAGGGTAAGAATGAGCAGTTCTTC. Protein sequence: CASSYSQGKNEQFF.

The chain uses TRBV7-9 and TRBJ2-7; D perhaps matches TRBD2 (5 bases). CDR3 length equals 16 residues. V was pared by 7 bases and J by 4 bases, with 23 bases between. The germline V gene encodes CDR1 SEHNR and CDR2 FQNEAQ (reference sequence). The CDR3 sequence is CASTSTVEASLYEQYF. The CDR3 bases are TGTGCCAGCACCTCTACCGTGGAGGCCAGCTTATACGAGCAGTACTTC.

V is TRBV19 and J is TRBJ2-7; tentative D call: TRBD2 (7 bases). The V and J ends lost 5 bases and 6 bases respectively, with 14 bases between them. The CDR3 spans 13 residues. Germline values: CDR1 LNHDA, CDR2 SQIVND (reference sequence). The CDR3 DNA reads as TGTGCCAGTAGTTCTAAAAGGGGGGGCGAGCAGTACTTC. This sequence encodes CASSSKRGGEQYF.

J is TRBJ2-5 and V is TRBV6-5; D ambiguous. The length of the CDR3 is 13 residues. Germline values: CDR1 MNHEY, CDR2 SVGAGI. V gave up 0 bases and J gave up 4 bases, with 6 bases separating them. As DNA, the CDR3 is TGTGCCAGCAGTTACTCCGGCGGAGAGACCCAGTACTTC. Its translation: CASSYSGGETQYF.

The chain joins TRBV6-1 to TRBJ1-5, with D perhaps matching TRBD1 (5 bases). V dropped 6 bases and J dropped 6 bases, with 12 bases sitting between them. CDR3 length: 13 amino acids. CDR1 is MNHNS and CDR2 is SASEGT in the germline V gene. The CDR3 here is CASRVGEGQPQHF. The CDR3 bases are TGTGCCAGCAGGGTAGGGGAAGGTCAGCCCCAGCATTTT.

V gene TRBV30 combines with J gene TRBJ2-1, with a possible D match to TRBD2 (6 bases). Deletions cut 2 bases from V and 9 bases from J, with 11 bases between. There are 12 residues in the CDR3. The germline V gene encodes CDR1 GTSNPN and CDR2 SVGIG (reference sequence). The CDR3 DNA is TGTGCCTGGAGTCTCCAGGGACTTGAGCAGTTCTTC. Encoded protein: CAWSLQGLEQFF.

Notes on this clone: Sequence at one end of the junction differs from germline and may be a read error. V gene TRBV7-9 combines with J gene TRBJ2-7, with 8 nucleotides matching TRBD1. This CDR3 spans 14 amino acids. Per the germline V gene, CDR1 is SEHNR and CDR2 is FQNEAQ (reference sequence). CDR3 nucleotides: TGTGCCAGCAGCTTAGGGGGACAGGTCTACGGGCAGTACTTC. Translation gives CASSLGGQVYGQYF.

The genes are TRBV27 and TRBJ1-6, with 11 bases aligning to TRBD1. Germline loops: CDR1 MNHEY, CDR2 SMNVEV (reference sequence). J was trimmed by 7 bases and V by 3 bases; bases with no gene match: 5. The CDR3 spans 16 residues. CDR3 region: CASSFYGTGGNSPLHF. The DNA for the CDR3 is TGTGCCAGCAGTTTCTATGGGACAGGGGGAAATTCACCCCTCCACTTT.

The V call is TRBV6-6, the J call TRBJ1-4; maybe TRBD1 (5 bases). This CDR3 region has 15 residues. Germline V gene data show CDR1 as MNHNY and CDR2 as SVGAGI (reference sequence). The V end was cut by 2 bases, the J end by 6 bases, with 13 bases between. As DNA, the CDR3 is TGTGCCAGCAGTTACGTCGGGGGAGCATATGAAAAACTGTTTTTT. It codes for CASSYVGGAYEKLFF.

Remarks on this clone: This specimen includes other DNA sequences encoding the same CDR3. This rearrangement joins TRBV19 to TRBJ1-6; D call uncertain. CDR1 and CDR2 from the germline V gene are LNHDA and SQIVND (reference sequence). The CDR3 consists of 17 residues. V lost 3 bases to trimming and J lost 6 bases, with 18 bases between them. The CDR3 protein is CASSIKLTGGINSPLHF. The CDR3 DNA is TGTGCCAGTAGTATTAAACTGACGGGAGGAATTAATTCACCCCTCCACTTT. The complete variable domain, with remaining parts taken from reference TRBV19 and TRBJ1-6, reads DGGITQSPKYLFRKEGQNVTLSCEQNLNHDAMYWYRQDPGQGLRLIYYSQIVNDFQKGDIAEGYSVSREKKESFPLTVTSAQKNPTAFYLCASSIKLTGGINSPLHFGNGTRLTVT.

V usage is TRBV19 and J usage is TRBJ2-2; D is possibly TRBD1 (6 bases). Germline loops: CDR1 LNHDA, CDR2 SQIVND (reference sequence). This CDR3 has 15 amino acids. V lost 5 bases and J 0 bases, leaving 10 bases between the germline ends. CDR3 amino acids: CASSPRQANTGELFF. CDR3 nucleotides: TGTGCCAGTAGTCCCCGACAGGCGAACACCGGGGAGCTGTTTTTT.

CDR3 bases: TGTGCCAGCAGCTCCGCCCCGGGTTTCGAGCAGTACTTC. Translated: CASSSAPGFEQYF. This chain connects TRBV11-3 to TRBJ2-7; the D is unclear. Germline V gene sequence: CDR1 SGHNT, CDR2 YENEEA. The V gene lost 4 bases and the J gene lost 6 bases, with 13 bases spanning the gap. CDR3 length equals 13 residues.